These 21 T cell receptor beta chains came from one sample sequenced in a study of blood T cell repertoires in COVID-19. Some clones are missing from TCRdb's copy, which holds only in-frame ones; the method was immunoSEQ multiplex PCR. Among approximately 210,000 clones listed, roughly 85% were seen once. The sequencing sample was made of peripheral blood. The receptors were gathered from a woman between 40 and 55 years old with active or convalescent COVID-19.

This chain connects TRBV2 to TRBJ1-1, with TRBD1 matching over 8 bases. CDR1 SNHLY and CDR2 FYNNEI come from the germline V gene. J gave up 1 base and V 11 bases, and 3 bases lay outside the gene matches. The CDR3 is made up of 12 amino acids. CDR3 in DNA: TGTGCCGTCGGACAGGGGAACACTGAAGCTTTCTTT. The encoded protein is CAVGQGNTEAFF. The full variable domain, its missing parts supplied by reference TRBV2 and TRBJ1-1, is EPEVTQTPSHQVTQMGQEVILRCVPISNHLYFYWYRQILGQKVEFLVSFYNNEISEKSEIFDDQFSVERPDGSNFTLKIRSTKLEDSAMYFCAVGQGNTEAFFGQGTRLTVV.

This clone was detected a few times. The J gene is TRBJ2-7, the V gene TRBV10-3; D gene unclear. The V gene lost 8 bases and the J gene lost 3 bases, with 11 bases spanning the gap. This CDR3 spans 12 amino acids. The germline gives CDR1 ENHRY, CDR2 SYGVKD. CDR3 in DNA: TGTGCCATCCTGAACCAGAACTACGAGCAGTACTTC. Protein product: CAILNQNYEQYF.

CDR3 DNA: TGTGCCAGCAGCCCTTCGGGACAGGGCTTCTATGGCTACACCTTC. This translates into CASSPSGQGFYGYTF. The chain carries TRBV7-9 and TRBJ1-2; 9 bases are shared with TRBD1. This CDR3 has 15 amino acids. V shed 5 bases and J 4 bases; nucleotides not matched to a gene: 8. Looked up from germline, CDR1 is SEHNR and CDR2 is FQNEAQ (reference sequence).

The rearrangement joins TRBV28 to TRBJ2-1, with 9 nucleotides matching TRBD2. The germline CDR1 and CDR2 sequences are MDHEN and SYDVKM. The junction had 7 bases not matched to a gene; V was cut back by 1 base and J by 9 bases. This CDR3 is built from 15 residues. In DNA form, the CDR3 reads TGTGCCAGCAGTTTATCCGGGCGGGGGGGCGCTGAGCAGTTCTTC. Residues: CASSLSGRGGAEQFF.

The chain couples TRBV5-6 to TRBJ1-3; 7 nucleotides agree with TRBD1. The ends lost 4 bases at V and 4 bases at J; junction bases unmatched: 8. The CDR3 loop spans 15 amino acids. Germline V gene data show CDR1 as SGHDT and CDR2 as YYEEEE. This CDR3 is CASSPTGTAGNTIYF. CDR3 sequence (DNA): TGTGCCAGCAGCCCCACCGGGACAGCCGGAAACACCATATATTTT. The full variable domain, its missing parts supplied by reference TRBV5-6 and TRBJ1-3, is DAGVTQSPTHLIKTRGQQVTLRCSPKSGHDTVSWYQQALGQGPQFIFQYYEEEERQRGNFPDRFSGHQFPNYSSELNVNALLLGDSALYLCASSPTGTAGNTIYFGEGSWLTVV.

This clone was counted only a few times. The rearrangement joins TRBV6-5 to TRBJ1-3, with D unclear. Germline CDR1 and CDR2: MNHEY and SVGAGI. The CDR3 is 16 residues long. Trimming left V 0 bases short and J 0 bases short, with 9 bases between. Here the CDR3 reads CASSYSPGLSGNTIYF. The CDR3 DNA is TGTGCCAGCAGTTACTCGCCAGGCCTCTCTGGAAACACCATATATTTT.

The chain links TRBV11-2 to TRBJ1-2, with TRBD1 identical over 8 bases. Germline-derived CDR1 and CDR2 are SGHAT and FQNNGV. With V trimmed by 5 bases and J by 3 bases, 8 bases remained unmatched. CDR3 length: 15 amino acids. CDR3 region: CASSPGQGAHYGYTF. For the CDR3, the DNA is TGTGCCAGCAGCCCTGGACAGGGCGCCCACTATGGCTACACCTTC.

The chain has TRBV5-8 and TRBJ1-2, with D perhaps matching TRBD1 (5 bases). The V end lost 0 bases, the J end lost 4 bases, and 7 bases lay between the germline ends. The CDR3 totals 13 residues. Germline V gives CDR1 SGHTS, CDR2 YDEGEE. The CDR3 bases are TGTGCCAGCAGCTTGGTAACAGGCTATGGCTACACCTTC. Residues: CASSLVTGYGYTF.

The chain employs TRBV7-8 and TRBJ2-2; no definite D call. Germline loops: CDR1 SGHVS, CDR2 FQNEAQ. The V end was cut by 4 bases, the J end by 0 bases, with 15 bases between. CDR3 length: 17 amino acids. CDR3 sequence: CASSSSPGSPNTGELFF. The CDR3 DNA follows: TGTGCCAGCAGCTCCTCCCCGGGTAGTCCGAACACCGGGGAGCTGTTTTTT.

This clone was counted a few times. This chain joins TRBV6-5 and TRBJ1-1; possible D gene TRBD1, 6 bases. Germline CDR1 and CDR2: MNHEY and SVGAGI. V was pared by 8 bases and J by 3 bases, with 10 bases between. CDR3 length equals 12 residues. CDR3 nucleotides: TGTGCCAGCGCGGGGGGCTACACTGAAGCTTTCTTT. Translated: CASAGGYTEAFF.

The genes are TRBV7-9 and TRBJ1-3; TRBD1 is a possible D gene (5 bases). V gave up 5 bases and J gave up 0 bases, with 17 bases separating them. Germline CDR1 SEHNR, CDR2 FQNEAQ (reference sequence). This CDR3 is 17 amino acids long. This CDR3 is CASSRAGPPSSGNTIYF. CDR3 DNA sequence: TGTGCCAGCAGCCGCGCGGGGCCGCCAAGCTCTGGAAACACCATATATTTT.

V and J are TRBV30 and TRBJ2-1; TRBD2 matches at 10 bases. The germline V gene encodes CDR1 GTSNPN and CDR2 SVGIG (reference sequence). The J segment lost 4 bases and the V segment lost 5 bases, leaving 2 bases of the junction unmatched. The CDR3 has 13 residues. The DNA of the CDR3 is TGTGCCTGGTCACTAGCGGGGTACAATGAGCAGTTCTTC. It translates to CAWSLAGYNEQFF.

Only one count was recorded for this clone. CDR3 in DNA: TGTGCCATCAGTGAGTCACGAGGGACTAGCGGGGGGGCCTACAATGAGCAGTTCTTC. Translation gives CAISESRGTSGGAYNEQFF. This chain connects TRBV10-3 to TRBJ2-1; 16 bases fit TRBD2. CDR3 size: 19 residues. V trimming: 0 bases; J trimming: 2 bases; junction bases outside the gene matches: 4. In germline, CDR1 is ENHRY, CDR2 SYGVKD.

This chain connects TRBV27 to TRBJ1-2; 8 bases are a match to TRBD1. V shed 5 bases and J 7 bases; nucleotides not matched to a gene: 9. Looked up from germline, CDR1 is MNHEY and CDR2 is SMNVEV (reference sequence). The CDR3 loop spans 14 amino acids. The CDR3 protein is CASSGKQGVGGYTF. CDR3 DNA sequence: TGTGCCAGCAGTGGAAAACAGGGGGTTGGTGGCTACACCTTC.

The rearrangement joins TRBV28 to TRBJ1-1, with 10 nucleotides matching TRBD1. The ends lost 6 bases at V and 6 bases at J; junction bases unmatched: 7. The CDR3 is made up of 14 amino acids. The germline CDR1 and CDR2 sequences are MDHEN and SYDVKM. The CDR3 nucleotides read TGTGCCAGCAGGGAGACAGGGGGCGAAGCTGAAGCTTTCTTT. Its translation is CASRETGGEAEAFF.

This clone was found a few times. This rearrangement joins TRBV2 to TRBJ1-6, with D perhaps matching TRBD1 (5 bases). Germline CDR1 is SNHLY and CDR2 is FYNNEI. CDR3 size: 15 residues. Trimming removed 2 bases from V and 9 bases from J, with 14 bases in between. CDR3 DNA sequence: TGTGCCAGCAGTGAACCGGCAGGGTCGCGTTCACCCCTCCACTTT. Its protein product is CASSEPAGSRSPLHF.

This clone turned up a few times. CDR3 DNA: TGTGCCAGCAGTGAAGAAATGGTGGGGCGCACAGATACGCAGTATTTT. It is translated as CASSEEMVGRTDTQYF. This sequence joins TRBV6-1 and TRBJ2-3; D is possibly TRBD1 (5 bases). CDR1 and CDR2 from the germline V gene are MNHNS and SASEGT. The CDR3 is made up of 16 amino acids. Trimming left V 1 base short and J 1 base short, with 12 bases between.

The gene calls are TRBV19 and TRBJ1-5; D may be TRBD1 (5 bases). Germline V gives CDR1 LNHDA, CDR2 SQIVND (reference sequence). The CDR3 covers 16 residues. V lost 1 base, J lost 3 bases, and 13 bases lay in between. CDR3 nucleotide sequence: TGTGCCAGTAGTATAGTTGGGGCAGGATCCAATCAGCCCCAGCATTTT. It yields the protein CASSIVGAGSNQPQHF.

The chain uses TRBV14 and TRBJ2-5, with TRBD2 identical over 9 bases. Germline V gives CDR1 SGHDN, CDR2 FVKESK. This CDR3 comprises 15 residues. With 4 bases clipped from V and 2 bases from J, the junction kept 5 bases outside the gene matches. CDR3 protein: CASSRRLADQETQYF. In DNA form, the CDR3 reads TGTGCCAGCAGCCGAAGACTAGCGGATCAAGAGACCCAGTACTTC.

The chain uses TRBV5-8 and TRBJ1-1, with D uncertain. CDR1 is SGHTS, CDR2 YDEGEE, per germline. This CDR3 contains 11 residues. Trimming took 6 bases from V and 3 from J, leaving 6 bases between them. The CDR3 sequence is CASTYDTEAFF. In nucleotides, the CDR3 is TGTGCCAGCACCTATGACACTGAAGCTTTCTTT.

The genes are TRBV10-1 and TRBJ2-7; D not resolved. V dropped 0 bases and J dropped 5 bases, with 5 bases sitting between them. Germline V CDR1 and CDR2: WNHNN, SYGVQD (reference sequence). CDR3 length equals 12 residues. The CDR3 loop is CASSESRDEQYF. In DNA, the CDR3 is TGCGCCAGCAGTGAGTCCCGGGACGAGCAGTACTTC.